A selection of T cell receptor beta chains follows, all from one sample in a study of shared clonotypes between healthy human individuals. Measured with immunoSEQ multiplex PCR; TCRdb has only the in-frame clones, and not every one. Here the sample spans about a million clones, approximately 77% being singletons. Sequencing was carried out using memory CD4+ T cells from PBMCs. The receptors shown here come from a man between 18 and 35 years old in good health. Some clones in this sample may be carry-over from other donors' samples. Each CDR3 is given with its conserved first and last residue. Each record gives: J gene, CDR3 length, D gene, V gene, clone size, CDR3 DNA, CDR3 protein. The D gene is left open where the match is weak. Only part of the rows carry a size: once, few, many, or a class if the clone is expanded.

>TRBJ2-7|15|TRBD2|TRBV14|NA
TGTGCCAGCAGCCTATTAGCGGGAGGGTCCTACGAGCAGTACTTC
CASSLLAGGSYEQYF
>TRBJ2-1|15|TRBD2|TRBV5-1|NA
TGCGCCAGCATTCCGGGACTAGCCTCCTACAATGAGCAGTTCTTC
CASIPGLASYNEQFF
>TRBJ2-3|17|NA|TRBV11-2|NA
TGTGCCAGCAGAGGATTGCAAGCGGGCCCAAGGACAGATACGCAGTATTTT
CASRGLQAGPRTDTQYF
>TRBJ2-2|16|NA|TRBV4-1|NA
TGCGCCAGCAAGCTGATCGGGACTCTCGGGGGTGGGGAGCTGTTTTTT
CASKLIGTLGGGELFF
>TRBJ1-3|16|NA|TRBV2|NA
TGTGCCAGCACGTTCCTTGGACGGAGCTCTGGAAACACCATATATTTT
CASTFLGRSSGNTIYF
>TRBJ1-1|11|NA|TRBV29-1|few
TGCAGCGTTAAAGACAAATCCGAAGCTTTCTTT
CSVKDKSEAFF
>TRBJ1-1|15|NA|TRBV7-2|NA
TGTGCCAGCAGCGACTTGACTACCGGGGTCACTGAAGCTTTCTTT
CASSDLTTGVTEAFF
>TRBJ2-7|12|NA|TRBV5-1|NA
TGCGCCAGCAGCTTTGGACCGGATGAGCAGTACTTC
CASSFGPDEQYF
>TRBJ1-4|14|NA|TRBV28|NA
TGTGCCAGCAGCCCGGGGGGGCCTAATGAAAAACTGTTTTTT
CASSPGGPNEKLFF
>TRBJ2-7|15|TRBD2|TRBV19|NA
TGTGCCAGTAGTATAGGTCTAGCGGGAGTCTACGAGCAGTACTTC
CASSIGLAGVYEQYF
>TRBJ1-5|16|NA|TRBV19|NA
TGTGCCAGTAGTCCCGGGGTCCTGAGGGTCAATCAGCCCCAGCATTTT
CASSPGVLRVNQPQHF
>TRBJ2-3|16|TRBD1|TRBV11-3|few
TGTGCCAGCAGCCAGCAGGGGGACAGCGGAGTAGATACGCAGTATTTT
CASSQQGDSGVDTQYF
>TRBJ2-3|17|NA|TRBV11-2|NA
TGTGCCAGCAGCGCCGCAATTGGGACCTCCACCCAGGGTACGCAGTATTTT
CASSAAIGTSTQGTQYF
>TRBJ2-7|16|NA|TRBV6-6|NA
TGTGCCAGCAGTTACTCGACACCGGAGTACCCAGGCGAGCAGTACTTC
CASSYSTPEYPGEQYF
>TRBJ2-2|14|NA|TRBV11-3|NA
TGTGCCAGCAGCTTAGATCATAACAGCGGGGAGCTGTTTTTT
CASSLDHNSGELFF
>TRBJ2-3|14|NA|TRBV5-6|NA
TGTGCCAGCAGCTTGGTTATGAGCACAGATACGCAGTATTTT
CASSLVMSTDTQYF
>TRBJ2-5|14|TRBD1|TRBV5-1|NA
TGCGCCAGCAGAAGAGACAGGGTCGACGAGACCCAGTACTTC
CASRRDRVDETQYF
>TRBJ2-1|14|NA|TRBV5-4|once
TGTGCCAGCCGAGGGACAACTTCTTACAATGAGCAGTTCTTC
CASRGTTSYNEQFF
>TRBJ2-1|15|TRBD2|TRBV28|NA
TGTGCCAGCACCCAGCGGGAGATTTCTCGCAATGAGCAGTTCTTC
CASTQREISRNEQFF
>TRBJ1-5|14|NA|TRBV6-6|NA
TGTGCCAGCAGTTCCGGCGGGGCTGGGCAGCCCCAGCATTTT
CASSSGGAGQPQHF
>TRBJ2-2|16|TRBD1|TRBV7-6|once
TGTGCCAGCAGCTTGGACAGGGGGGCGAACACCGGGGAGCTGTTTTTT
CASSLDRGANTGELFF
>TRBJ1-2|13|NA|TRBV28|NA
TGTGCCAGCACCATTAGTGCTAACTATGGCTACACCTTC
CASTISANYGYTF
>TRBJ1-5|14|NA|TRBV6-1|NA
TGTGCCAGCAGTCCCGGACAGAACAATCAGCCCCAGCATTTT
CASSPGQNNQPQHF
>TRBJ2-3|14|TRBD2|TRBV29-1|NA
TGCAGCGCACAAGTACTAGCGGGTTTAGATACGCAGTATTTT
CSAQVLAGLDTQYF
>TRBJ2-2|15|TRBD1|TRBV9|NA
TGTGCCAGCAGCTCGGGGGACAGGGACACCGGGGAGCTGTTTTTT
CASSSGDRDTGELFF
>TRBJ1-5|16|NA|TRBV21-1|NA
TGTGCCAGCAGCAAGGGACAGGGGGCTTACAATCAGCCCCAGCATTTT
CASSKGQGAYNQPQHF
>TRBJ1-3|14|TRBD1|TRBV18|NA
TGTGCCAGCTCACCGGGACAGCAGAGAAACACCATATATTTT
CASSPGQQRNTIYF
>TRBJ2-7|15|TRBD2|TRBV5-4|NA
TGTGCCAGCAGCCGAGGACTAGCGGGAGGGTCTGGGCAGTACTTC
CASSRGLAGGSGQYF
>TRBJ1-3|17|TRBD1|TRBV27|once
TGTGCCAGCAGTTTAACGGGACAGCCATTCTCTGGAAACACCATATATTTT
CASSLTGQPFSGNTIYF
>TRBJ1-1|13|TRBD1|TRBV28|once
TGTGCCAGTGATAGGGACAGTAACACTGAAGCTTTCTTT
CASDRDSNTEAFF
>TRBJ2-5|13|NA|TRBV10-1|NA
TGCGCCAGCAGTCGGGGTGTTGGGGAGACCCAGTACTTC
CASSRGVGETQYF
>TRBJ2-3|15|TRBD1|TRBV18|NA
TGTGCCAGCTCGGCTAGACAGGGGAACACAGATACGCAGTATTTT
CASSARQGNTDTQYF
>TRBJ1-5|15|TRBD1|TRBV9|NA
TGTGCCAGCAGCGCTTTCGACAGGGGGGAACAGCCCCAGCATTTT
CASSAFDRGEQPQHF
>TRBJ2-7|14|NA|TRBV27|NA
TGTGCCAGCAGCCCCCTCGATTCGCCTTACGAGCAGTACTTC
CASSPLDSPYEQYF
>TRBJ1-5|15|NA|TRBV18|NA
TGTGCCAGCTCACCTTCCGGAGATAGCAATCAGCCCCAGCATTTT
CASSPSGDSNQPQHF
>TRBJ1-2|13|NA|TRBV6-1|NA
TGTGCCAGCAGTGGGCGCGGACAGTATGGCTACACCTTC
CASSGRGQYGYTF
>TRBJ2-1|16|TRBD2|TRBV4-1|NA
TGCGCCAGCAGCCAAGTTCCTCTAGCGGGAGTTGCGGAGCAGTTCTTC
CASSQVPLAGVAEQFF
>TRBJ2-7|13|NA|TRBV4-2|NA
TGTGCCAGCAGCAACCGGGCCGGCGACGAGCAGTACTTC
CASSNRAGDEQYF
>TRBJ2-7|14|NA|TRBV2|NA
TGTGCCAGCAGTGAAGGCGGGATCAAGTACGAGCAGTACTTC
CASSEGGIKYEQYF
>TRBJ2-1|14|NA|TRBV7-9|few
TGTGCCAGCAGCTTAGCCCTAGGCGCGGGTGAGCAGTTCTTC
CASSLALGAGEQFF
>TRBJ1-2|14|NA|TRBV6-1|NA
TGTGCCAGCAATCCCTTACTCGAACGCTATGGCTACACCTTC
CASNPLLERYGYTF
>TRBJ2-4|15|NA|TRBV6-1|NA
TGTGCCAGCCGTCAAGGGGAATTGGGCAAAAACATTCAGTACTTC
CASRQGELGKNIQYF
>TRBJ1-5|18|TRBD1|TRBV5-4|once
TGTGCCAGCAGCTTTAAGGCTCGGACAGGAGGAATAACTCAGCCCCAGCATTTT
CASSFKARTGGITQPQHF
>TRBJ2-1|14|TRBD2|TRBV7-9|NA
TGTGCCAGCAGCACCGGGACTAGCGCGTTGGAGCAGTTCTTC
CASSTGTSALEQFF
>TRBJ2-7|15|TRBD2|TRBV7-2|NA
TGTGCCAGCAGCTTCGGGGGGAGCCGCTCCTACGAGCAGTACTTC
CASSFGGSRSYEQYF
>TRBJ1-1|14|NA|TRBV5-1|NA
TGCGCCAGCAGCCCCTCGACGGGTAACACTGAAGCTTTCTTT
CASSPSTGNTEAFF
>TRBJ1-2|12|NA|TRBV28|few
TGTGCCAGCAGTTTGAGACTCTATGGCTACACCTTC
CASSLRLYGYTF
>TRBJ1-2|16|TRBD1|TRBV7-9|NA
TGTGCCAGCAGCCCGAGCACCGGGACAGGGCTCTATGGCTACACCTTC
CASSPSTGTGLYGYTF
>TRBJ1-4|15|NA|TRBV7-2|NA
TGTGCCAGCAGCTTATTGGGGACCTTCGAGGAAAAACTGTTTTTT
CASSLLGTFEEKLFF
>TRBJ2-2|16|NA|TRBV5-1|once
TGCGCCAGCAGCTTGCTAGGGACACTGTCCACCGGGGAGCTGTTTTTT
CASSLLGTLSTGELFF
>TRBJ2-1|16|NA|TRBV4-2|NA
TGTGCCAGCAGCCAAGCGGCAGCGGGTACCTACAATGAGCAGTTCTTC
CASSQAAAGTYNEQFF
>TRBJ1-1|15|TRBD1|TRBV30|once
TGTGCCTGGACCCTTTTGGGACAGGGGGACACTGAAGCTTTCTTT
CAWTLLGQGDTEAFF
>TRBJ1-2|15|TRBD1|TRBV19|NA
TGTGCCAGTAGTCCCCGGGACAGGGAAGGCTATGGCTACACCTTC
CASSPRDREGYGYTF
>TRBJ1-1|15|NA|TRBV15|NA
TGTGCCACCAGCAGAGGGGGGACTGTGAACACTGAAGCTTTCTTT
CATSRGGTVNTEAFF
>TRBJ1-5|13|NA|TRBV2|NA
TGTGCCAGCAGTGAAGGACGCAATCAGCCCCAGCATTTT
CASSEGRNQPQHF
>TRBJ2-1|11|NA|TRBV20-1|NA
TGCAGTGCTAGGGGCTACAATGAGCAGTTCTTC
CSARGYNEQFF
>TRBJ2-7|13|TRBD1|TRBV2|NA
TGTGCCAGCAGTGAAAGGGGGCACTACGAGCAGTACTTC
CASSERGHYEQYF